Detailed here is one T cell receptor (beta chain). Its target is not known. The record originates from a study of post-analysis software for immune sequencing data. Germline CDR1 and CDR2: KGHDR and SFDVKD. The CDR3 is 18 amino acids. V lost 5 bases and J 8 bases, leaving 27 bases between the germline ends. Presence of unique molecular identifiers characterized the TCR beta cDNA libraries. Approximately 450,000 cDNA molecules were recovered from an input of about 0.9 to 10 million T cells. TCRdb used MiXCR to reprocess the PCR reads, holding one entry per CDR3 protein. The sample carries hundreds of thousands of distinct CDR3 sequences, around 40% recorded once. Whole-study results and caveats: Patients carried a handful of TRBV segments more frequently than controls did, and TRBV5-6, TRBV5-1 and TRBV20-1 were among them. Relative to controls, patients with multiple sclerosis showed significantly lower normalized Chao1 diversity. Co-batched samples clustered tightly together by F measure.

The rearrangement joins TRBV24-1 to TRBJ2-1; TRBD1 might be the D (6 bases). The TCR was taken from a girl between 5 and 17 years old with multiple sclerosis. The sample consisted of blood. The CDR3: CATSGWTDQTPQADEQFF. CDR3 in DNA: TGTGCCACCAGTGGGTGGACAGACCAAACACCTCAGGCAGATGAGCAGTTCTTC.